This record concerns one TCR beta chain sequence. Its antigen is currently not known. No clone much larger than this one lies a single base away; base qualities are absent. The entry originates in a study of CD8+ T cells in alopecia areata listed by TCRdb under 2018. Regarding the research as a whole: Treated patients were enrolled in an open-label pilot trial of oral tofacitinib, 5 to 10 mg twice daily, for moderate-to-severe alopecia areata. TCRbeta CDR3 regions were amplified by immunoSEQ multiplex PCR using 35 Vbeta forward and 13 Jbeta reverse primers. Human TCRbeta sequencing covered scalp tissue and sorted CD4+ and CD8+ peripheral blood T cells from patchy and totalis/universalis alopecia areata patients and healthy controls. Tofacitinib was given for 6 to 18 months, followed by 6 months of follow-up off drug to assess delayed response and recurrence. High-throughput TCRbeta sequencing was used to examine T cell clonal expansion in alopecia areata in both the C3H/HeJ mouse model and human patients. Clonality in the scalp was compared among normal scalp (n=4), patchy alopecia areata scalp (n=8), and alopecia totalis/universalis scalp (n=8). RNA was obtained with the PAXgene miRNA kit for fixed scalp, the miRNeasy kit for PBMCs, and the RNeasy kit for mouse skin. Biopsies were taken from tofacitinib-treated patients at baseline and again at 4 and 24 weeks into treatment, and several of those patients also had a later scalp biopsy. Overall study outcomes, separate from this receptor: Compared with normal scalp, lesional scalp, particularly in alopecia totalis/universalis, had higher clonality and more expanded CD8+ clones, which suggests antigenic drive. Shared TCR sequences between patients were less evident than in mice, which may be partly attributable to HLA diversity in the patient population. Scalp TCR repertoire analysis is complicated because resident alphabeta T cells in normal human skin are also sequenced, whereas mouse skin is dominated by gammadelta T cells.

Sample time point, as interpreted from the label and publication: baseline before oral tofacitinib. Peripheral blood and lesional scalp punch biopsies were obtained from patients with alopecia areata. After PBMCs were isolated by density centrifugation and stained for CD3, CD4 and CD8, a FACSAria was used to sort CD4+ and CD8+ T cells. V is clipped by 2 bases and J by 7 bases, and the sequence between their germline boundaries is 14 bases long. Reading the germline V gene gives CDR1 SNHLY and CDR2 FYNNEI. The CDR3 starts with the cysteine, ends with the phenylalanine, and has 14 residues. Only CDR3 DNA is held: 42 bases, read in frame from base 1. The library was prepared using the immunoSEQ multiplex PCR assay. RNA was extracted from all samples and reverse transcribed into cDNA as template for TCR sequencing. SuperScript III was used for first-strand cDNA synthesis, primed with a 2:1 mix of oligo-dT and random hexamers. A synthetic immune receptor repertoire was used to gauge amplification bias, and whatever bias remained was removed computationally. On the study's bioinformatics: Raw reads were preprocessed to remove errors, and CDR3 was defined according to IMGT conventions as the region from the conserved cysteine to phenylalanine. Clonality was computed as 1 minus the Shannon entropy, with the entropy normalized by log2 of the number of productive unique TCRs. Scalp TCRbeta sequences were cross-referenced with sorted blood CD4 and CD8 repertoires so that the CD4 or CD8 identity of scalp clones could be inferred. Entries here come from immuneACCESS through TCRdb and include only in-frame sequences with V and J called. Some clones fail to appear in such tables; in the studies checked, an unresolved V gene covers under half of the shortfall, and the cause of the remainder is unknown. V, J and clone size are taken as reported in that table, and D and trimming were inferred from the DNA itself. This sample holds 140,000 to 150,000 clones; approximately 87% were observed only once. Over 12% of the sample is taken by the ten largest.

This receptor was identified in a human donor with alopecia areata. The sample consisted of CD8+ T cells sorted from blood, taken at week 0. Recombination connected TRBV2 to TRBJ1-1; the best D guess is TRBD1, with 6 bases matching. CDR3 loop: CASSERVRGDEAFF. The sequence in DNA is TGTGCCAGCAGTGAAAGGGTCAGGGGTGATGAAGCTTTCTTT.